A selection of T cell receptor beta chains follows, all from one sample in a study of shared clonotypes between healthy human individuals. Assay: immunoSEQ multiplex PCR; the TCRdb copy retains only in-frame clones and omits some. The table shows about 500,000 clones, with 77% occurring only once. The specimen was PBMCs. The receptor source for this set is a woman in her 40s in good health. Some clones in this sample may be carry-over from other donors' samples. Both conserved end residues are part of each CDR3. The D gene is left open where the match is weak. Clone size, where shown, is once, few, many, or a class for clones that have expanded.

j_call v_call cdr3_length clone_size d_call cdr3_nt cdr3_aa
TRBJ2-5 TRBV2 13 . . TGTGCCAGCACCGGGGGTTGGCAAGAGACCCAGTACTTC CASTGGWQETQYF
TRBJ2-3 TRBV5-4 16 . TRBD2 TGTGCCAGCAGCTTAACCGCGGGAGGGATCACAGATACGCAGTATTTT CASSLTAGGITDTQYF
TRBJ2-2 TRBV7-9 13 . . TGTGCCAGCAGCTTAATAAACACCGGGGAGCTGTTTTTT CASSLINTGELFF
TRBJ2-5 TRBV29-1 15 . TRBD2 TGCAGCGCAACAGCGGGAGGCACCCCCAGGGAGACCCAGTACTTC CSATAGGTPRETQYF
TRBJ2-7 TRBV4-1 16 . . TGCGCCAGCAGCCAAGAGATCCCGACAGTCCCCTACGAGCAGTACTTC CASSQEIPTVPYEQYF
TRBJ2-5 TRBV7-2 15 . . TGTGCCAGCAGCTTAGCAAGCAGGACACAAGAGACCCGGTACTTC CASSLASRTQETRYF
TRBJ2-5 TRBV18 15 . . TGTGCCAGCTCACCACCAGGGGTTCGGGGAGAGACCCAGTACTTC CASSPPGVRGETQYF
TRBJ1-2 TRBV28 17 . . TGTGCCAGCAGTCCCGGACACGGACAGAAACCTAACTATGGCTACACCTTC CASSPGHGQKPNYGYTF
TRBJ1-4 TRBV29-1 13 many . TGCAGCGTTGAGGACAAGCCTAATGAAAAACTGTTTTTT CSVEDKPNEKLFF
TRBJ2-7 TRBV10-2 14 . . TGCGCCAGCTGCAGGCTGTCCAGCTCCTACGAGCAGTACTTC CASCRLSSSYEQYF
TRBJ2-1 TRBV7-2 18 . TRBD2 TGTGCCAGCAGCTTAGCGCCCCTGCTAGCGGGAGGGACTAATGAGCAGTTCTTC CASSLAPLLAGGTNEQFF
TRBJ1-5 TRBV2 15 . . TGTGCCAGCAGCCAAGAGTTTTGGGGCAATCAGCCCCAGCATTTT CASSQEFWGNQPQHF
TRBJ1-4 TRBV29-1 12 . . TGCAGCGTTGCACAGTTAAATGAAAAACTGTTTTTT CSVAQLNEKLFF
TRBJ1-3 TRBV30 13 . . TGTGCCTGGAGTGCGTCATTCGGAAACACCATATATTTT CAWSASFGNTIYF
TRBJ1-3 TRBV7-8 15 . TRBD1 TGTGCCAGCAGAGGGGACAGGGGGTCTGGAAACACCATATATTTT CASRGDRGSGNTIYF
TRBJ2-7 TRBV9 13 . . TGTGCCAGCAGCGTAGCACTATTCGGCGAGCAGTACTTC CASSVALFGEQYF
TRBJ2-3 TRBV30 15 . TRBD2 TGTGCCTGGAGTGTAGGTCTAGCGGGCACAGATACGCAGTATTTT CAWSVGLAGTDTQYF
TRBJ2-2 TRBV7-9 16 . . TGTGCCAGCAGCTCCTCGAGTGGACAGATCACCGGGGAGCTGTTTTTT CASSSSSGQITGELFF
TRBJ1-4 TRBV11-1 15 . . TGTGCCAGCAGCACCGGGGACGGAACTAATGAAAAACTGTTTTTT CASSTGDGTNEKLFF
TRBJ1-2 TRBV19 14 . TRBD1 TGTGCCAGTAGTACCCGACAGGGTTCGTTTGGCTACACCTTC CASSTRQGSFGYTF
TRBJ1-2 TRBV5-4 14 . . TGTGCCGGCAGCCAATCGGGTGCTGGCTATGGCTACACCTTC CAGSQSGAGYGYTF
TRBJ1-1 TRBV10-2 11 once . TGCGCCAGCACCCCCGGGGGTGAAGCTTTCTTT CASTPGGEAFF
TRBJ1-3 TRBV9 16 . . TGTGCCAGCAGCGTAGTGGCGCAGGTTCCTGGAAACACCATATATTTT CASSVVAQVPGNTIYF
TRBJ1-4 TRBV28 14 . . TGTGCCTGTAACAGAGGAGCAACTAATGAAAAACTGTTTTTT CACNRGATNEKLFF
TRBJ2-2 TRBV5-4 14 many TRBD1 TGTGCCAGCGGGAGACAGGGGAACACCGGGGAGCTGTTTTTT CASGRQGNTGELFF
TRBJ2-7 TRBV2 16 . TRBD2 TGTGCCAGCGCCGTCGCCATAGCGGGAGTTCGCTACGAGCAGTACTTC CASAVAIAGVRYEQYF
TRBJ2-7 TRBV6-6 14 . . TGTGCCAGCAGCTCAGGGACCCACCCCTACGAGCAGTACTTC CASSSGTHPYEQYF
TRBJ2-5 TRBV25-1 15 . TRBD1 TGTGCCAGCAGCGACCACAGGGGATTCGGAGAGACCCAGTACTTC CASSDHRGFGETQYF
TRBJ1-1 TRBV20-1 11 . TRBD1 TGCAGTGCTCCGGACAGGGTTGTTGCTTTCTTT CSAPDRVVAFF
TRBJ1-4 TRBV30 14 . . TGTGCCTGGAGTTTAGGGGGGGGTAATGAAAAACTGTTTTTT CAWSLGGGNEKLFF
TRBJ2-3 TRBV28 12 . . TGTGCCAGCAGTAACCCCGGGGATACGCAGTATTTT CASSNPGDTQYF
TRBJ2-5 TRBV11-1 12 . . TGTGCCAGCAGCCTCCAGATCGGTGAGCAGTACTTC CASSLQIGEQYF
TRBJ2-1 TRBV7-9 14 once . TGTGCCAGCAGCTTACAGGGAAGTGACAATGAGCAGTTCTTC CASSLQGSDNEQFF
TRBJ2-1 TRBV5-1 15 once TRBD2 TGCGCCAGCAGCCGAGGGACTAGCGGGAACAATGAGCAGTTCTTC CASSRGTSGNNEQFF
TRBJ2-7 TRBV5-1 16 . . TGCGCCAGCAGCCTACGTCGTCGGGGGAAGTCCTACGAGCAGTACTTC CASSLRRRGKSYEQYF
TRBJ2-7 TRBV5-6 18 . TRBD2 TGTGCCAGCAGCTTGAGGCGACTAGCGGGAGTGACAGGTGGCGAGCAGTACTTC CASSLRRLAGVTGGEQYF
TRBJ2-1 TRBV7-9 18 . . TGTGCCAGCCCGAGTAGGGCAGAATACTTCCCACTGTACAATGAGCAGTTCTTC CASPSRAEYFPLYNEQFF
TRBJ2-1 TRBV28 14 . . TGTGCCAGCAGTTTTCCAGGGATGAGGAATGAGCAGTTCTTC CASSFPGMRNEQFF
TRBJ2-4 TRBV27 16 . . TGTGCCAGCAGTACGTCCCGGGACAAGGGCAAAAACATTCAGTACTTC CASSTSRDKGKNIQYF
TRBJ1-2 TRBV19 14 . . TGTGCCAGTAGTATCTCTGGGCCCTGGATGGGCTACACCTTC CASSISGPWMGYTF
TRBJ1-1 TRBV30 11 few . TGTGCCTGGAGGGGCATGACCGAAGCTTTCTTT CAWRGMTEAFF
TRBJ1-5 TRBV7-9 11 once . TGTGCGGCCGGGTACAATCAGCCCCAGCATTTT CAAGYNQPQHF
TRBJ2-7 TRBV6-5 15 . . TGTGCCAGCAGTTACTCGACAGCATATCTGTACGAGCAGTACTTC CASSYSTAYLYEQYF
TRBJ2-1 TRBV11-3 13 . . TGTGCCAGCAGCCTTATGAGGGGCAATGAGCAGTTCTTC CASSLMRGNEQFF
TRBJ1-3 TRBV18 15 . . TGTGCCAGCTCACCTGGCGGAAGCTCTGGAAACACCATATATTTT CASSPGGSSGNTIYF
TRBJ2-7 TRBV9 14 once . TGTGCCAGCAGCGTAGGAATTTACCCCTACGAGCAGTACTTC CASSVGIYPYEQYF
TRBJ2-7 TRBV28 11 . . TGTGCCAGCAGGGGCGGAGTCGAGCAGTACTTC CASRGGVEQYF
TRBJ2-5 TRBV5-1 16 . TRBD2 TGCGCCAGCAGCTTGGTCGGCGCGGGAGTTTTCGAGACCCAGTACTTC CASSLVGAGVFETQYF
TRBJ2-7 TRBV19 13 . . TGTGCCAGTAGTGAAGCGGATCATTACGAGCAGTACTTC CASSEADHYEQYF
TRBJ2-5 TRBV11-1 14 few . TGTGCCAGCAGCTTATCGGGACGCCGAGAGACCCAGTACTTC CASSLSGRRETQYF
TRBJ1-1 TRBV2 15 . . TGTGCCAGCAGTGCGACGGCAGGGGCGGGGACTGAAGCTTTCTTT CASSATAGAGTEAFF
TRBJ2-7 TRBV7-9 17 once TRBD2 TGTGCCAGCAGCTTAGCTATAACGGGAGGGAACTCCTACGAGCAGTACTTC CASSLAITGGNSYEQYF
TRBJ1-5 TRBV28 14 . . TGTGCCAGCAGTGTAACGGCCGGGTTTCAGCCCCAGCATTTT CASSVTAGFQPQHF